The present TCR beta chain was sequenced within a study of regulatory T cells in long-lasting Graves disease. Regarding the study as a whole: Whereas new patients shared 950 to 1,000 public clonotypes, persistent patients shared more, at under 3,500. Accuracy was possibly reduced by small sample size.

This clonotype was recorded at least ten times. The target antigen is unknown. With 6 bases clipped from V and 8 bases from J, the junction kept 4 bases outside the gene matches. CDR1 is LNHDA and CDR2 is SQIVND in the germline V gene (reference sequence). The CDR3 length is 12 residues. Specified time point: newly diagnosed GD, antithyroid drugs for less than 3 months. From RNA extracted from PBMCs, the TCR library was made. As a group, patients came from one endocrinology department in Xi'an, China. HTBI primers from iRepertoire and Arm-PCR of CDR3 regions yielded the TCR beta libraries. MiXCR was run by TCRdb on the multiplex PCR reads, yielding one entry per CDR3 protein. Of a few hundred thousand distinct CDR3 sequences listed, around 18% were seen once; the top ten hold approximately 20%.

V usage is TRBV19 and J usage is TRBJ2-4, with 7 bases fitting TRBD1. Sequences were derived from peripheral blood mononuclear cells (PBMCs), sampled at new diagnosis, from a patient treated with antithyroid drugs. This sequence originates from a female donor with Graves disease. DNA of the CDR3: TGTGCCAGTAGGGCAGGGGGTGACATTCAGTACTTC. Amino acids: CASRAGGDIQYF. The full variable domain, with the rest looked up from reference TRBV19 and TRBJ2-4, is DGGITQSPKYLFRKEGQNVTLSCEQNLNHDAMYWYRQDPGQGLRLIYYSQIVNDFQKGDIAEGYSVSREKKESFPLTVTSAQKNPTAFYLCASRAGGDIQYFGAGTRLSVL.